These 27 T cell receptor beta chains share one sample of origin, sequenced in a study of human T cells and chemical hapten exposure (dated by TCRdb to the early 2020s). To prepare the library, RACE was applied. TCRdb shows the sequencer as NextSeq 500. The raw public reads went through TCRdb reprocessing: fastp at Q25, MiXCR clone calling, in-frame beta chains kept. Rows with one shared CDR3 protein collapse into an entry with the most common genes and DNA. The sample includes 30,000 to 40,000 distinct CDR3 sequences, with around 10% observed a single time. The top ten constitute about 1.9% of the sample. According to the study, the label for this sample's time point signals: pre-sensitization, week 0. The sample's treatment or condition label is to be understood as: therapeutic diphenylcyclopropenone sensitization with weekly scalp DPC. Total RNA was extracted from unfractionated whole blood that had been collected in Tempus Blood RNA tubes.

This sample comprised whole blood, obtained in connection with sensitization to the hapten diphenylcyclopropenone (DPC). The origin of the receptors is a woman in her thirties or forties with alopecia areata. Some clones in this sample may be carry-over from other donors' samples.

This clonotype was detected many times. This chain joins TRBV2 and TRBJ2-1, with TRBD2 matching over 8 bases. Germline lookup yields CDR1 SNHLY and CDR2 FYNNEI. Trimming removed 7 bases from V and 6 bases from J; junction bases left unmatched: 11. This CDR3 has 15 amino acids. Here the CDR3 DNA reads TGTGCCAGCACCCTTTACGGGAGGGGTTCCAATGAGCAGTTCTTC. It is translated as CASTLYGRGSNEQFF.

The chain recombines TRBV7-3 with TRBJ1-4, with D unclear. From germline, CDR1 is SGHTA and CDR2 FQGTGA. There are 16 residues in the CDR3. V was trimmed by 3 bases and J by 0 bases, leaving 11 bases between them. The CDR3 bases are TGTGCCAGCAGCTTGATGGTGTCAGCAACTAATGAAAAACTGTTTTTT. This gives the protein CASSLMVSATNEKLFF.

The chain joins TRBV29-1 to TRBJ2-1; D unclear. CDR1 and CDR2 from the germline V gene are SQVTM and ANQGSEA. Trimming shortened V by 5 bases and J by 7 bases, and 6 bases separated the two germline ends. The CDR3 length is 10 residues. Here the CDR3 DNA reads TGCAGCGTTTTTGGTAATGAGCAGTTCTTC. Encoded protein: CSVFGNEQFF.

V usage is TRBV2 and J usage is TRBJ1-2; 8 bases are shared with TRBD1. Unmatched junction bases numbered 5, after V lost 6 bases and J lost 8 bases. This CDR3 is built from 12 residues. Germline assignment: CDR1 SNHLY and CDR2 FYNNEI. The CDR3, as DNA: TGTGCCAGCAGAACGACAGGGGTCGGCTACACCTTC. Translated: CASRTTGVGYTF.

This clonotype was seen a few times. J is TRBJ1-2 and V is TRBV12-3 or TRBV12-4, with 7 bases matching TRBD1. The CDR3 is made up of 14 amino acids. V lost 6 bases and J lost 7; bases outside the gene matches: 11. The CDR3 DNA reads TGTGCCAGCAGCCTCCACAGGGGAGGGAGTGGCTACACCTTC. Its protein product is CASSLHRGGSGYTF.

This clonotype was counted only a few times. This chain uses TRBV20-1 with TRBJ1-4, with D perhaps TRBD1 (5 bases). CDR1 is DFQATT, CDR2 SNEGSKA, per germline (reference sequence). Trimming cost V 0 bases and J 0 bases, with 20 bases left between them. The CDR3 consists of 19 residues. The DNA of the CDR3 is TGCAGTGCTAGAGATTCGGGACCGCCAAAATCTGCAACTAATGAAAAACTGTTTTTT. This sequence encodes CSARDSGPPKSATNEKLFF.

This clonotype was seen a handful of times. The V and J genes are TRBV15 and TRBJ1-4; D is ambiguous. This CDR3 has 15 amino acids. CDR1 LNHNV and CDR2 YYDKDF come from the germline V gene (reference sequence). V was cut by 3 bases and J by 5 bases, with 13 bases left in between. The CDR3, as DNA: TGTGCCACCAGCAGGGGGTTTCCAGACAATGAAAAACTGTTTTTT. Translating gives CATSRGFPDNEKLFF.

This clonotype was seen many times. The chain links TRBV6-5 to TRBJ1-2; D may be TRBD1 (6 bases). Germline CDR1 is MNHEY and CDR2 is SVGAGI. The V end was cut by 6 bases, the J end by 8 bases, with 13 bases between. This CDR3 comprises 12 residues. DNA of the CDR3: TGTGCCAGCAGCCGGACTGGGGGCGGCTACACCTTC. It encodes CASSRTGGGYTF.

This clonotype was counted at least ten times. The V and J genes are TRBV7-9 and TRBJ1-2; D may be TRBD1 (5 bases). The CDR3 consists of 16 residues. Deletions cut 3 bases from V and 4 bases from J, with 18 bases between. Germline assignment: CDR1 SEHNR and CDR2 FQNEAQ (reference sequence). CDR3 protein: CASSLGVRLPAYGYTF. The CDR3 DNA reads TGTGCCAGCAGCTTGGGGGTGCGACTTCCGGCCTATGGCTACACCTTC.

In its sample, this clonotype was seen many times. The chain combines TRBV7-9 with TRBJ2-7, with D perhaps matching TRBD1 or TRBD2 (6 bases each). V gave up 8 bases and J gave up 2 bases, with 25 bases separating them. This CDR3 contains 17 residues. The germline CDR1 and CDR2 sequences are SEHNR and FQNEAQ (reference sequence). The CDR3 region is CASWGPRGSGLPYEQYF. The CDR3 nucleotides read TGTGCCAGCTGGGGGCCTCGGGGGTCGGGCTTGCCCTACGAGCAGTACTTC.

The table lists this clonotype with a few counts. This chain links TRBV20-1 with TRBJ2-1; 7 bases align to TRBD2. Germline V CDR1 and CDR2: DFQATT, SNEGSKA (reference sequence). CDR3 size: 12 residues. The junction had 6 bases not matched to a gene; V was cut back by 5 bases and J by 8 bases. CDR3 protein: CSAGRLAHEQFF. The DNA of the CDR3 is TGCAGTGCTGGCCGACTAGCCCATGAGCAGTTCTTC.

There are a few counts of this clonotype. The genes are TRBV4-3 and TRBJ1-5; D is uncertain. Germline lookup yields CDR1 LGHNA and CDR2 YSLEER. V was trimmed by 1 base and J by 0 bases, leaving 7 bases between them. The CDR3 sequence is 15 residues long. CDR3 residues: CASSQVRASNQPQHF. As DNA, the CDR3 is TGCGCCAGCAGCCAAGTTCGGGCTAGCAATCAGCCCCAGCATTTT.

This clonotype was detected only a few times. The chain recombines TRBV6-5 with TRBJ2-7; possibly TRBD1 or TRBD2 for D (5 bases each). V lost 6 bases and J 5 bases, leaving 14 bases between the germline ends. Germline V gives CDR1 MNHEY, CDR2 SVGAGI. This CDR3 spans 13 amino acids. This CDR3 is CASRTGTGHEQYF. The CDR3, as DNA: TGTGCCAGCAGAACGGGGACGGGCCACGAGCAGTACTTC.

This clonotype was detected ten times or more. This chain joins TRBV10-1 and TRBJ2-1; 10 bases line up with TRBD1. The V segment lost 5 bases and the J segment 9 bases; nucleotides outside the gene matches: 4. Germline loops: CDR1 WNHNN, CDR2 SYGVQD (reference sequence). The CDR3 totals 13 residues. Here the CDR3 DNA reads TGCGCCAGCAGTCCTGGACAGGGGGGTGAGCAGTTCTTC. Translation: CASSPGQGGEQFF.

This clonotype was found many times. This rearrangement joins TRBV3-1 to TRBJ2-7; D gene uncertain. Trimming took off 1 base at V and 2 bases at J, with 12 bases between the two ends. CDR3 length: 15 residues. CDR1 and CDR2 (germline): LGHDT, YNNKEL (reference sequence). This CDR3 reads CASSQVIPPPYEQYF. In DNA, the CDR3 is TGTGCCAGCAGCCAAGTTATTCCCCCTCCCTACGAGCAGTACTTC.

This clonotype was counted a few times. This chain uses TRBV11-3 with TRBJ2-2, with 10 bases matching TRBD2. The CDR3 consists of 15 residues. Germline V gene data show CDR1 as SGHNT and CDR2 as YENEEA. Trimming removed 4 bases from V and 3 bases from J; junction bases left unmatched: 2. The CDR3, as DNA: TGTGCCAGCAGCTCCGGGACTAGCGACACCGGGGAGCTGTTTTTT. Its translation is CASSSGTSDTGELFF.

This chain connects TRBV20-1 to TRBJ2-7; 12 nucleotides line up with TRBD2. Germline V lookup: CDR1 DFQATT, CDR2 SNEGSKA (reference sequence). V lost 2 bases, J lost 7 bases, and 3 bases stayed unmatched. There are 13 residues in the CDR3. Here the CDR3 DNA reads TGCAGTGCTAGACTAGCGGGAGGGCGGGAGCAGTACTTC. Its translation is CSARLAGGREQYF.

Ten or more counts support this clonotype. The junction does not match germline at one end; this may be a read error. The chain has TRBV7-7 and TRBJ2-3; possible D gene TRBD1, 5 bases. The length of the CDR3 is 16 residues. Germline CDR1 reads SSHAT; CDR2 reads FNYEAQ (reference sequence). CDR3 sequence: CASSPGSRGGTDTQYF. CDR3 nucleotides: TGTGCTAGCAGCCCAGGGTCTCGAGGAGGCACAGATACGCAGTATTTT.

This clonotype appeared a few times. At one end, the junction sequence differs from germline, possibly due to a read error. V and J are TRBV18 and TRBJ2-5; a possible D gene is TRBD1 (5 bases). CDR1 is KGHSH and CDR2 is LQKENI in the germline V gene. CDR3 length: 15 residues. CDR3 DNA sequence: TGTGTCAGCTCACCCCGATCAGGGTCGGGAGAGACCCAGTACTTC. As protein: CVSSPRSGSGETQYF.

There are many counts of this clonotype. CDR3 amino acids: CAWSATVGIANEQFF. The CDR3 nucleotides are TGTGCCTGGAGTGCCACGGTGGGGATCGCCAATGAGCAGTTCTTC. V is TRBV30 and J is TRBJ2-1; D call uncertain. This CDR3 has 15 residues. The germline V gene encodes CDR1 GTSNPN and CDR2 SVGIG (reference sequence). V gave up 1 base and J gave up 6 bases, with 16 bases separating them. Based on the CDR3 plus reference TRBV30 and TRBJ2-1, the full variable domain is SQTIHQWPATLVQPVGSPLSLECTVEGTSNPNLYWYRQAAGRGLQLLFYSVGIGQISSEVPQNLSASRPQDRQFILSSKKLLLSDSGFYLCAWSATVGIANEQFFGPGTRLTVL.

The rearrangement links TRBV28 to TRBJ1-1; TRBD1 aligns across 7 bases. The CDR3 totals 13 residues. Germline CDR1 reads MDHEN; CDR2 reads SYDVKM. The V and J ends lost 9 bases and 2 bases, in that order; junction bases with no gene match: 6. In DNA, the CDR3 is TGTGCCAGTCTTGAAGGGGGCAACACTGAAGCTTTCTTT. It encodes CASLEGGNTEAFF.

Many counts were recorded for this clonotype. This chain uses TRBV7-2 with TRBJ2-4; no clear D gene. The germline CDR1 and CDR2 sequences are SGHTA and FQGNSA. The CDR3 covers 13 residues. V was shortened by 1 base and J by 4 bases, with 5 bases between the two germline ends. The CDR3 DNA is TGTGCCAGCAGCTTAGGCGGAAAAAACATTCAGTACTTC. This sequence encodes CASSLGGKNIQYF.

This clonotype showed up just a few times. CDR3 coding DNA: TGTGCCAGCAGTTTTAGGGGCGGGGGGCACAATGAGCAGTTCTTC. It translates to CASSFRGGGHNEQFF. This chain uses TRBV28 with TRBJ2-1; 8 bases agree with TRBD2. CDR1 MDHEN and CDR2 SYDVKM come from the germline V gene. V shed 3 bases and J 5 bases; nucleotides not matched to a gene: 6. This CDR3 is 15 amino acids long. Looking up the rest from reference TRBV28 and TRBJ2-1 gives the full variable domain: DVKVTQSSRYLVKRTGEKVFLECVQDMDHENMFWYRQDPGLGLRLIYFSYDVKMKEKGDIPEGYSVSREKKERFSLILESASTNQTSMYLCASSFRGGGHNEQFFGPGTRLTVL.

The rearrangement uses TRBV6-2 or TRBV6-3 and TRBJ2-5; D tentatively fits TRBD1 or TRBD2 (5 bases each). The CDR3 sequence is 14 residues long. Trimming pared 6 bases from V and 5 bases from J, leaving 16 bases between. Germline CDR1 and CDR2: MNHEY and SVGEGT. CDR3 sequence (DNA): TGTGCCAGCAGAGGGACCGGGTCGGGGGAGACCCAGTACTTC. It specifies CASRGTGSGETQYF.

There are a few counts of this clonotype. The chain couples TRBV20-1 to TRBJ1-5; 9 nucleotides agree with TRBD1. In germline, CDR1 is DFQATT, CDR2 SNEGSKA (reference sequence). The CDR3 consists of 15 residues. J was trimmed by 2 bases and V by 6 bases; bases with no gene match: 8. For the CDR3, the DNA is TGCAGTGCAGAACTCCGGACAGGGGGCAATCAGCCCCAGCATTTT. This translates into CSAELRTGGNQPQHF.

There are many counts of this clonotype. The chain links TRBV5-1 to TRBJ1-1; 9 bases are a match to TRBD1. CDR3 length: 16 amino acids. The V and J ends lost 4 bases and 1 base, in that order; junction bases with no gene match: 8. Germline V CDR1 and CDR2: SGHRS, YFSETQ. CDR3 region: CASSPRTGVRNTEAFF. CDR3 DNA sequence: TGCGCCAGCAGCCCACGGACAGGGGTTAGGAACACTGAAGCTTTCTTT.

At least ten counts were recorded for this clonotype. This chain links TRBV20-1 with TRBJ2-7; 13 nucleotides line up with TRBD2. This CDR3 region has 16 residues. Germline trimming cut 1 base from V and 4 bases from J; bases unmatched to any gene: 7. The V gene's germline CDR1 is DFQATT and CDR2 SNEGSKA (reference sequence). The CDR3 DNA sequence: TGCAGTGCTAGAGGGCCAGGGACTAGCGGGACTTACGAGCAGTACTTC. It encodes CSARGPGTSGTYEQYF.